The 21 T cell receptor beta chains below were found in one sample sequenced in a study of cytomegalovirus exposure and HLA in healthy donors (dated by TCRdb to the late 2010s). The library was prepared using the immunoSEQ multiplex PCR assay. The multiplex PCR relied on a mix of 60 forward primers for TCR Vbeta segments and 13 reverse primers for TCR Jbeta segments. TCRdb carries this immuneACCESS record with in-frame sequences only. Its versions omit some clonotypes, under half of them owing to an unresolved V gene in the studies checked, with the rest unexplained. The sample profile shows 100,000 to 150,000 clones; around three quarters of them were found once. The ten largest account for more than 8% of the sample. The sequencing sample was made of PBMCs. These TCRs come from a man aged 25 to 40 in good health and CMV-seropositive.

V is TRBV5-1 and J is TRBJ1-6, with TRBD1 matching 9 bases. CDR3 length: 15 amino acids. With V trimmed by 0 bases and J by 8 bases, 3 bases remained unmatched. Germline V gene lookup returns CDR1 SGHRS and CDR2 YFSETQ. The CDR3 DNA sequence: TGCGCCAGCAGCTTGGCCCGGGACAGGGATTCACCCCTCCACTTT. Translating gives CASSLARDRDSPLHF.

This clone was counted a single time. In DNA, the CDR3 is TGTGCCATCAGTGACCAAGACAACAGCAATCAGCCCCAGCATTTT. It translates to CAISDQDNSNQPQHF. The chain recombines TRBV10-3 with TRBJ1-5, with D uncertain. V lost 3 bases, J lost 1 base, and 10 bases lay in between. The CDR3 consists of 15 residues. CDR1 and CDR2 from the germline V gene are ENHRY and SYGVKD.

The gene calls are TRBV7-3 and TRBJ2-7, with 11 bases identical to TRBD1. V shed 5 bases and J 7 bases; nucleotides not matched to a gene: 4. Germline V CDR1 and CDR2: SGHTA, FQGTGA. The CDR3 has 13 residues. The CDR3 DNA follows: TGTGCCAGCAGCCCCGGGACAGGGGGAGAGCAGTACTTC. Encoded protein: CASSPGTGGEQYF.

The chain couples TRBV10-3 to TRBJ2-5; TRBD2 matches at 11 bases. This CDR3 region has 16 residues. Germline lookup yields CDR1 ENHRY and CDR2 SYGVKD. With 5 bases clipped from V and 1 base from J, the junction kept 6 bases outside the gene matches. The chain's CDR3 is CAISLTSGTVQETQYF. CDR3 bases: TGTGCCATCAGTCTGACTAGCGGGACTGTCCAAGAGACCCAGTACTTC.

V and J are TRBV11-2 and TRBJ2-5; 8 bases align to TRBD1. Germline-derived CDR1 and CDR2 are SGHAT and FQNNGV. V was pared by 8 bases and J by 2 bases, with 16 bases of the junction left unmatched. CDR3 size: 17 residues. Here the CDR3 reads CASDSSTGGWVQETQYF. The CDR3 DNA sequence: TGTGCCAGCGATAGTTCTACAGGGGGGTGGGTACAAGAGACCCAGTACTTC.

The chain carries TRBV27 and TRBJ2-3; unclear D gene. The germline V and J ends were trimmed by 6 bases and 5 bases, with 9 bases remaining between them. The CDR3 covers 12 residues. Germline V gene data show CDR1 as MNHEY and CDR2 as SMNVEV (reference sequence). The DNA for the CDR3 is TGTGCCAGCAGGTCCTTGCGAGATACGCAGTATTTT. Residues: CASRSLRDTQYF.

V is TRBV9 and J is TRBJ2-6; 9 bases map to TRBD1. This CDR3 has 17 amino acids. The ends lost 3 bases at V and 0 bases at J; junction bases unmatched: 4. Germline loops: CDR1 SGDLS, CDR2 YYNGEE. CDR3 in amino acids: CASSAGQGSSGANVLTF. In nucleotides, the CDR3 is TGTGCCAGCAGCGCGGGACAGGGCAGCTCTGGGGCCAACGTCCTGACTTTC. Variable domain in full (rest from reference TRBV9 and TRBJ2-6): DSGVTQTPKHLITATGQRVTLRCSPRSGDLSVYWYQQSLDQGLQFLIQYYNGEERAKGNILERFSAQQFPDLHSELNLSSLELGDSALYFCASSAGQGSSGANVLTFGAGSRLTVL.

V and J are TRBV19 and TRBJ2-1; 7 nucleotides align to TRBD1. The germline V gene encodes CDR1 LNHDA and CDR2 SQIVND (reference sequence). Unmatched junction bases numbered 10, after V lost 4 bases and J lost 7 bases. The CDR3 length is 15 residues. The CDR3 sequence: CASSRQGGFFNEQFF. CDR3 nucleotide sequence: TGTGCCAGTAGTAGACAGGGTGGGTTTTTTAATGAGCAGTTCTTC.

The CDR3 protein is CASSLGQGLLNTEAFF. The CDR3, as DNA: TGTGCCAGCAGCTTAGGGCAGGGACTGCTGAACACTGAAGCTTTCTTT. J is TRBJ1-1 and V is TRBV7-8; perhaps TRBD1 as D (5 bases). Germline V gene data show CDR1 as SGHVS and CDR2 as FQNEAQ. The CDR3 is 16 residues long. The V end was cut by 1 base, the J end by 0 bases, with 12 bases between.

Note on this clone: Germline is not matched at one junction end, which may reflect a read error. The chain joins TRBV6-1 to TRBJ1-1; 8 bases are shared with TRBD1. The CDR3 has 16 residues. The germline V gene has CDR1 MNHNS and CDR2 SASEGT. The CDR3 here is CASIEGQGARNTEAFF. Written as DNA, the CDR3 is TGTGCCAGCATTGAAGGCCAGGGGGCTCGGAACACTGAAGCTTTCTTT.

The genes are TRBV5-6 and TRBJ2-3; 10 bases are a match to TRBD1. From germline, CDR1 is SGHDT and CDR2 YYEEEE. There are 16 residues in the CDR3. J lost 3 bases, V lost 4 bases, and 8 bases had no gene match. The CDR3 protein is CASSTYRDRGTDTQYF. The CDR3 DNA follows: TGTGCCAGCAGCACGTACCGGGACAGGGGTACAGATACGCAGTATTTT.

The chain has TRBV11-2 and TRBJ1-4; D is ambiguous. This CDR3 comprises 14 residues. The ends were cut back, 1 base at V and 15 bases at J, with 18 bases in the middle. Looked up from germline, CDR1 is SGHAT and CDR2 is FQNNGV. In DNA form, the CDR3 reads TGTGCCAGCAGCTTAGCGGCCGGGTCGGAAGAGATGTTTTTT. Amino acid sequence: CASSLAAGSEEMFF.

The chain joins TRBV10-3 to TRBJ1-3, with D perhaps TRBD1 (5 bases). This CDR3 contains 13 residues. V was pared by 10 bases and J by 0 bases, with 10 bases between. The germline gives CDR1 ENHRY, CDR2 SYGVKD. The CDR3 sequence is CATGTDSGNTIYF. CDR3 in DNA: TGTGCCACCGGGACTGACTCTGGAAACACCATATATTTT.

The chain links TRBV15 to TRBJ1-6; D may be TRBD1 (5 bases). The CDR3 has 14 amino acids. V shed 2 bases and J shed 8 bases, with 10 bases lying between them. Germline V lookup: CDR1 LNHNV, CDR2 YYDKDF (reference sequence). The CDR3 region has the DNA TGTGCCACCAGCAGATCGAGACAGCATTCACCCCTCCACTTT. The encoded protein is CATSRSRQHSPLHF.

This rearrangement joins TRBV6-4 to TRBJ2-7, with TRBD1 identical over 10 bases. This CDR3 region has 15 residues. Germline V gene data show CDR1 as MRHNA and CDR2 as SNTAGT. Germline trimming cut 5 bases from V and 5 bases from J; bases unmatched to any gene: 9. The CDR3 DNA is TGTGCCAGCAGTCCCGGGACAGGGGCCGCGAACGAGCAGTACTTC. Its translation is CASSPGTGAANEQYF.

The chain joins TRBV23-1 to TRBJ2-7, with 7 bases aligning to TRBD2. TRBV23-1 is marked as an open reading frame, function uncertain. V was clipped by 0 bases and J by 3 bases; unmatched bases: 11. The CDR3 has 17 amino acids. This chain's CDR3 is CASSQSVGGRDYYEQYF. The CDR3 DNA reads TGCGCCAGCAGTCAATCGGTCGGTGGCAGGGACTACTACGAGCAGTACTTC.

This chain joins TRBV9 and TRBJ1-4; the D is unclear. Trimming left V 3 bases short and J 7 bases short, with 13 bases between. CDR1 and CDR2 from the germline V gene are SGDLS and YYNGEE. There are 14 residues in the CDR3. The CDR3 DNA reads as TGTGCCAGCAGCGGCCGCCTGGAGGGTGAAAAACTGTTTTTT. As protein: CASSGRLEGEKLFF.

This clone has more than one count but fewer than ten. The chain carries TRBV6-6 and TRBJ2-7, with a weak D call TRBD1 (5 bases). Per the germline V gene, CDR1 is MNHNY and CDR2 is SVGAGI (reference sequence). CDR3 length: 15 amino acids. Trimming pared 2 bases from V and 5 bases from J, leaving 16 bases between. The CDR3: CASSYLSQGWDEQYF. CDR3 in DNA: TGTGCCAGCAGTTACCTATCTCAGGGATGGGACGAGCAGTACTTC.

Details on this clone: This same CDR3 is encoded by further DNA sequences in the sample. The chain is built from TRBV4-1 and TRBJ1-6; a possible D gene is TRBD1 (5 bases). The CDR3 totals 18 residues. Germline loops: CDR1 MGHRA, CDR2 YSYEKL. Deletions cut 2 bases from V and 0 bases from J, with 14 bases between. This CDR3 is CASSQLDMGFSYNSPLHF. The CDR3 DNA is TGCGCCAGCAGCCAACTGGACATGGGATTCTCCTATAATTCACCCCTCCACTTT.

V is TRBV4-2 and J is TRBJ2-7; TRBD2 might be the D (7 bases). Between the trimmed V and J ends, which lost 5 bases and 0 bases, there was a span of 23 bases. Germline CDR1 LGHNA, CDR2 YNFKEQ. This CDR3 is built from 18 residues. CDR3 in amino acids: CASSFGSGGFLSSYEQYF. CDR3 sequence (DNA): TGTGCCAGCAGCTTCGGCTCGGGGGGCTTCTTGAGCTCCTACGAGCAGTACTTC.

This rearrangement joins TRBV14 to TRBJ1-1; D unresolved. With 0 bases removed from V and 2 bases from J, the gap between germline ends came to 7 bases. The germline CDR1 and CDR2 sequences are SGHDN and FVKESK. CDR3 length: 14 amino acids. The CDR3 nucleotides are TGTGCCAGCAGCCAAGAAACGGGTAACACTGAAGCTTTCTTT. As protein: CASSQETGNTEAFF. Full variable domain (missing parts from reference TRBV14 and TRBJ1-1): EAGVTQFPSHSVIEKGQTVTLRCDPISGHDNLYWYRRVMGKEIKFLLHFVKESKQDESGMPNNRFLAERTGGTYSTLKVQPAELEDSGVYFCASSQETGNTEAFFGQGTRLTVV.